This T cell receptor beta chain emerged from a study of patients and donors after allogeneic stem cell transplantation. Each CDR3 protein gets one entry after TCRdb re-called the RT-PCR reads with MiXCR. The table has around 240,000 distinct CDR3 sequences, about 14% seen once. CDR1 and CDR2 from the germline V gene are PRHDT and FYEKMQ (reference sequence). V was pared by 4 bases and J by 8 bases, with 8 bases between. This CDR3 comprises 11 residues. Sequenced: blood, either unsorted or a sorted T cell fraction (not recorded which). This receptor was identified in a human donor who was either an allogeneic HSCT recipient or a stem cell or donor lymphocyte infusion donor (not recorded which). It is not recorded whose cells these are; they may come from a transplant donor. The chain combines TRBV13 with TRBJ1-1; the D gene is possibly TRBD1 (6 bases). The CDR3 nucleotides are TGTGCCAGCAGCTACGACAGGGAAGCTTTCTTT. As protein: CASSYDREAFF.